Below, 22 T cell receptor beta chains from the same sample are listed, as sequenced in a study of early T cells in non-severe SARS-CoV-2 infection. Using its own MiXCR run on the 5' RACE reads, TCRdb lists one record per CDR3 protein. Of approximately 80,000 distinct CDR3 sequences in the sample, about 10% were seen once. The material was whole blood, obtained at baseline. The receptors derive from an adult who was a healthcare worker with PCR-confirmed SARS-CoV-2 infection or an uninfected control (not recorded which).

CDR3 DNA sequence: TGTGCCAGCAGCTTAACGGGAGGGGGCTTTGGCTACAATGAGCAGTTCTTC. Translated: CASSLTGGGFGYNEQFF. This sequence joins TRBV7-9 and TRBJ2-1, with D tentatively TRBD2 (8 bases). This CDR3 region has 17 residues. CDR1 SEHNR and CDR2 FQNEAQ come from the germline V gene (reference sequence). V dropped 2 bases and J dropped 3 bases, with 17 bases sitting between them.

This clonotype has more than one count but fewer than ten. This chain uses TRBV11-2 with TRBJ2-1; TRBD2 is a possible D gene (6 bases). Germline V gene sequence: CDR1 SGHAT, CDR2 FQNNGV. The CDR3 contains 12 residues. Trimming stripped 6 bases from V and 10 bases from J, with 13 bases between. DNA of the CDR3: TGTGCCAGCAGATTAACTGGAGGGGAGCAGTTCTTC. This sequence encodes CASRLTGGEQFF.

This clonotype was observed a handful of times. This sequence joins TRBV28 and TRBJ1-5; D gene ambiguous. Per the germline V gene, CDR1 is MDHEN and CDR2 is SYDVKM. V lost 2 bases and J lost 2, with 13 bases in between. This CDR3 comprises 16 residues. The DNA of the CDR3 is TGTGCCAGCAGTTTACTTGGGCCTGGGGGCAATCAGCCCCAGCATTTT. This sequence encodes CASSLLGPGGNQPQHF. The variable domain in full, with the rest retrieved from reference TRBV28 and TRBJ1-5, is DVKVTQSSRYLVKRTGEKVFLECVQDMDHENMFWYRQDPGLGLRLIYFSYDVKMKEKGDIPEGYSVSREKKERFSLILESASTNQTSMYLCASSLLGPGGNQPQHFGDGTRLSIL.

In its sample, this clonotype was seen many times. CDR3 in DNA: TGTGCCAGCAGTTTCGGGCTAGCGGGGGGGCCGCGGGACATTCAGTACTTC. This codes for CASSFGLAGGPRDIQYF. The chain joins TRBV12-3 or TRBV12-4 to TRBJ2-4; 12 bases line up with TRBD2. The CDR3 has 17 amino acids. Trimming cost V 3 bases and J 8 bases; bases outside gene matches: 11.

The chain carries TRBV29-1 and TRBJ2-3; no firm D call. Germline CDR1 reads SQVTM; CDR2 reads ANQGSEA. The V gene lost 4 bases and the J gene lost 6 bases, with 14 bases spanning the gap. The CDR3 runs 13 residues. The DNA of the CDR3 is TGCAGCGTTGCCCTGAGGCTGGAGGATACGCAGTATTTT. Protein: CSVALRLEDTQYF.

This clonotype appeared a few times. The V gene is TRBV11-3, the J gene TRBJ1-1, with 8 bases aligning to TRBD1. The CDR3 runs 13 residues. The junction had 3 bases not matched to a gene; V was cut back by 2 bases and J by 7 bases. Germline V gene sequence: CDR1 SGHNT, CDR2 YENEEA. Here the CDR3 DNA reads TGTGCCAGCAGCTTAATCGGACAGGGTGAAGCTTTCTTT. It translates to CASSLIGQGEAFF.

The CDR3 loop is CASSVAGMDSPLHF. In nucleotides, the CDR3 is TGTGCCAGCAGCGTAGCAGGGATGGATTCACCCCTCCACTTT. This chain joins TRBV9 and TRBJ1-6; possible D gene TRBD1, 5 bases. The V gene's germline CDR1 is SGDLS and CDR2 YYNGEE. The CDR3 has 14 residues. Trimming pared 0 bases from V and 8 bases from J, leaving 9 bases between.

This clonotype has more than one count but fewer than ten. The chain links TRBV12-3 or TRBV12-4 to TRBJ1-2, with TRBD1 as a possible D gene (5 bases). The CDR3 is made up of 15 amino acids. The V end lost 5 bases, the J end lost 0 bases, and 13 bases lay between the germline ends. CDR3 residues: CASSPDRDSNYGYTF. In DNA, the CDR3 is TGTGCCAGCAGTCCAGACAGAGATTCTAACTATGGCTACACCTTC.

The rearrangement joins TRBV7-8 to TRBJ2-3; D remains unclear. Germline V lookup: CDR1 SGHVS, CDR2 FQNEAQ. The V and J ends lost 0 bases and 7 bases respectively, with 5 bases between them. The CDR3 loop spans 12 amino acids. The CDR3 DNA sequence: TGTGCCAGCAGCTTAGCTGGGCATACGCAGTATTTT. Translating gives CASSLAGHTQYF. The variable domain in full, with the rest retrieved from reference TRBV7-8 and TRBJ2-3, is GAGVSQSPRYKVAKRGQDVALRCDPISGHVSLFWYQQALGQGPEFLTYFQNEAQLDKSGLPSDRFFAERPEGSVSTLKIQRTQQEDSAVYLCASSLAGHTQYFGPGTRLTVL.

Only a few counts were recorded for this clonotype. The chain carries TRBV5-4 and TRBJ2-2; either TRBD1 or TRBD2 may fit D (5 bases each). Germline lookup yields CDR1 SGHNT and CDR2 YYREEE (reference sequence). The V end was cut by 1 base, the J end by 3 bases, with 10 bases between. This CDR3 contains 15 residues. The CDR3 DNA sequence: TGTGCCAGCAGCTTGCGAGGGGCGTACACCGGGGAGCTGTTTTTT. This gives the protein CASSLRGAYTGELFF.

This clonotype has just a few counts. The chain employs TRBV20-1 and TRBJ1-1, with 7 bases lining up with TRBD1. J lost 0 bases, V lost 5 bases, and 9 bases had no gene match. This CDR3 has 15 amino acids. Germline V gives CDR1 DFQATT, CDR2 SNEGSKA (reference sequence). The CDR3 DNA reads as TGCAGTGCTCATTCGACAGGGAGGGTGAACACTGAAGCTTTCTTT. It translates to CSAHSTGRVNTEAFF.

This clonotype was observed a few times. The chain has TRBV6-1 and TRBJ1-6, with 10 bases matching TRBD1. Germline values: CDR1 MNHNS, CDR2 SASEGT. After removal of 1 base from V and 9 bases from J, the junction contained 3 bases not matched to a gene. The CDR3 has 15 residues. Here the CDR3 reads CASSEVWTGGSPLHF. The CDR3 region has the DNA TGTGCCAGCAGTGAAGTGTGGACAGGGGGTTCACCCCTCCACTTT.

The chain joins TRBV20-1 to TRBJ2-3; perhaps TRBD1 as D (5 bases). CDR1 DFQATT and CDR2 SNEGSKA come from the germline V gene (reference sequence). Between the trimmed V and J ends, which lost 1 base and 7 bases, there was a span of 12 bases. This CDR3 is built from 13 residues. The CDR3 here is CSARGQGFHTQYF. The CDR3 DNA is TGCAGTGCTAGAGGTCAGGGTTTTCATACGCAGTATTTT.

Only a few counts were recorded for this clonotype. This chain connects TRBV28 to TRBJ1-2, with D unclear. The CDR3 is 12 amino acids. The ends were cut back, 5 bases at V and 7 bases at J, with 11 bases in the middle. CDR1 is MDHEN, CDR2 SYDVKM, per germline. The CDR3 loop reads CASSAMGLGYTF. CDR3 nucleotide sequence: TGTGCCAGCAGTGCCATGGGTCTTGGCTACACCTTC.

This clonotype has just a few counts. The V call is TRBV7-9, the J call TRBJ2-7; 8 nucleotides agree with TRBD1. Germline CDR1 is SEHNR and CDR2 is FQNEAQ (reference sequence). The V segment lost 4 bases and the J segment 1 base; nucleotides outside the gene matches: 6. The CDR3 length is 15 residues. The CDR3 DNA follows: TGTGCCAGCAGCTCGGACAGGGAGCGTTCCTACGAGCAGTACTTC. Protein sequence: CASSSDRERSYEQYF.

The genes are TRBV5-4 and TRBJ2-7, with TRBD1 matching over 7 bases. The V and J ends lost 4 bases and 0 bases, in that order; junction bases with no gene match: 7. The CDR3 has 15 amino acids. Germline-derived CDR1 and CDR2 are SGHNT and YYREEE (reference sequence). CDR3: CASSQRDRLSYEQYF. The DNA of the CDR3 is TGTGCCAGCAGCCAAAGGGACAGACTCTCCTACGAGCAGTACTTC.

This clonotype was recorded at least ten times. The chain combines TRBV6-5 with TRBJ2-2, with 12 bases fitting TRBD2. With 0 bases clipped from V and 6 bases from J, the junction kept 2 bases outside the gene matches. The CDR3 sequence is 16 residues long. Looked up from germline, CDR1 is MNHEY and CDR2 is SVGAGI. In DNA, the CDR3 is TGTGCCAGCAGTTACTCAGGGACTAGCGGGCCCGGGGAGCTGTTTTTT. Amino acid sequence: CASSYSGTSGPGELFF.

The V and J genes are TRBV4-3 and TRBJ1-2, with D perhaps matching TRBD1 (6 bases). There are 15 residues in the CDR3. Trimming cost V 8 bases and J 6 bases, with 22 bases left between them. The germline gives CDR1 LGHNA, CDR2 YSLEER. CDR3 nucleotides: TGCGCCAGCCGCCTCGAGGCCAGGGGAATCGATGGCTACACCTTC. It encodes CASRLEARGIDGYTF.

Only a few counts were recorded for this clonotype. V is TRBV18 and J is TRBJ2-7; D unclear. CDR3 length: 14 residues. From germline, CDR1 is KGHSH and CDR2 LQKENI. V was clipped by 0 bases and J by 0 bases, with 6 bases between them. The CDR3 DNA reads as TGTGCCAGCTCACCACCACCGGGCTCCTACGAGCAGTACTTC. It translates to CASSPPPGSYEQYF. The variable domain in full, with the rest retrieved from reference TRBV18 and TRBJ2-7, is NAGVMQNPRHLVRRRGQEARLRCSPMKGHSHVYWYRQLPEEGLKFMVYLQKENIIDESGMPKERFSAEFPKEGPSILRIQQVVRGDSAAYFCASSPPPGSYEQYFGPGTRLTVT.

This clonotype was seen more than once but under ten times. This chain uses TRBV7-2 with TRBJ2-3; D not resolved. Germline lookup yields CDR1 SGHTA and CDR2 FQGNSA. The germline V and J ends were trimmed by 2 bases and 4 bases, with 10 bases remaining between them. CDR3 length: 14 amino acids. The CDR3 protein is CASSLKSSSDTQYF. The CDR3 bases are TGTGCCAGCAGCTTAAAGTCCAGCTCAGATACGCAGTATTTT. The full variable domain, rest sourced from reference TRBV7-2 and TRBJ2-3, is GAGVSQSPSNKVTEKGKDVELRCDPISGHTALYWYRQSLGQGLEFLIYFQGNSAPDKSGLPSDRFSAERTGGSVSTLTIQRTQQEDSAVYLCASSLKSSSDTQYFGPGTRLTVL.

This clonotype was detected only a few times. V and J are TRBV6-5 and TRBJ1-2, with unresolved D. The germline V and J ends were trimmed by 4 bases and 8 bases, with 11 bases remaining between them. CDR1 and CDR2 (germline): MNHEY, SVGAGI. This CDR3 has 12 residues. The CDR3 DNA sequence: TGTGCCAGCAGTTTCTCGGGAAGCGGCTACACCTTC. Its protein is CASSFSGSGYTF.

Concerning this clonotype: The junction shows a germline mismatch at one end, possibly a read error. V is TRBV3-1 and J is TRBJ1-1, with a tentative D call TRBD1 (5 bases). CDR1 is LGHDT, CDR2 YNNKEL, per germline (reference sequence). CDR3 size: 14 residues. CDR3 sequence: CASSQVTGYTEVFF. In DNA form, the CDR3 reads TGTGCCAGCAGCCAAGTCACAGGTTACACTGAAGTTTTCTTT.